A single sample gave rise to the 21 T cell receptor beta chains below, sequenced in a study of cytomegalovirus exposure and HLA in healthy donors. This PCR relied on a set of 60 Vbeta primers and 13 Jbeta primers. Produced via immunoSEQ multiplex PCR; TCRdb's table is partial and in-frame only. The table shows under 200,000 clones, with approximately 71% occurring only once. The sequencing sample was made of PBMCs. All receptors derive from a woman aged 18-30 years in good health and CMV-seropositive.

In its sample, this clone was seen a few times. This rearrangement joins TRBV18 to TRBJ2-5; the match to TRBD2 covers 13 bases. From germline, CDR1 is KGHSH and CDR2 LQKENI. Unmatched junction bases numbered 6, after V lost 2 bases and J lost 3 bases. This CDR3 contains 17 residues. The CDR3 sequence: CASSPTSGGAVEETQYF. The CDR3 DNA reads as TGTGCCAGCTCACCAACTAGCGGGGGGGCCGTAGAAGAGACCCAGTACTTC.

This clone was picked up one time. The CDR3 DNA reads TGCGCCAGCAGCCCCCTGACAGGGGTGTACACTGAAGCTTTCTTT. Translated: CASSPLTGVYTEAFF. The J gene is TRBJ1-1, the V gene TRBV5-1; 8 positions agree with TRBD1. V trimming: 4 bases; J trimming: 3 bases; junction bases outside the gene matches: 8. This CDR3 is built from 15 residues. Germline loops: CDR1 SGHRS, CDR2 YFSETQ.

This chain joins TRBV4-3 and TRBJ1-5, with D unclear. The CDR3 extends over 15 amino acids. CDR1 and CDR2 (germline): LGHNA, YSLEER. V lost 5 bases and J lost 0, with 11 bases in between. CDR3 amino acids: CASSAEFYSNQPQHF. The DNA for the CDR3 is TGCGCCAGCAGCGCGGAGTTTTATAGCAATCAGCCCCAGCATTTT.

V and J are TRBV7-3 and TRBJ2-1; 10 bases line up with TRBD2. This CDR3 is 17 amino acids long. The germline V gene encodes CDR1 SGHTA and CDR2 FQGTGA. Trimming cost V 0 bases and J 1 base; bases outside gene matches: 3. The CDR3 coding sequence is TGTGCCAGCAGCTTAACGACTAGCGGGTGGTCCTACAATGAGCAGTTCTTC. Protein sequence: CASSLTTSGWSYNEQFF.

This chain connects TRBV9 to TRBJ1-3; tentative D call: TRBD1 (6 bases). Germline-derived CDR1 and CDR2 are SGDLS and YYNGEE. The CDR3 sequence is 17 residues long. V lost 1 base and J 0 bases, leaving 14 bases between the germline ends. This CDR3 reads CASSVSGTGISGNTIYF. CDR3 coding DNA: TGTGCCAGCAGCGTAAGTGGAACAGGGATCTCTGGAAACACCATATATTTT.

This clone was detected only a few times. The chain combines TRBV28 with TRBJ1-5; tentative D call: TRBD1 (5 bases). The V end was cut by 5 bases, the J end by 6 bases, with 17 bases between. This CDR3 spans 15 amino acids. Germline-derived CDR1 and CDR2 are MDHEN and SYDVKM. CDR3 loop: CASSQAGRIIQPQHF. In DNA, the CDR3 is TGTGCCAGCAGTCAGGCAGGGCGAATTATTCAGCCCCAGCATTTT. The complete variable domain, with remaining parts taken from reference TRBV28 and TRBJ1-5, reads DVKVTQSSRYLVKRTGEKVFLECVQDMDHENMFWYRQDPGLGLRLIYFSYDVKMKEKGDIPEGYSVSREKKERFSLILESASTNQTSMYLCASSQAGRIIQPQHFGDGTRLSIL.

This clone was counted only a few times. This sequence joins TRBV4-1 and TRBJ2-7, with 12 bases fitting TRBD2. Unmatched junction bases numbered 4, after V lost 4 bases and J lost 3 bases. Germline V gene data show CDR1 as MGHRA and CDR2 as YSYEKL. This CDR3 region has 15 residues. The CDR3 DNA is TGCGCCAGCAGCCTAGGACTAGCGGGGATCTACGAGCAGTACTTC. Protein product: CASSLGLAGIYEQYF.

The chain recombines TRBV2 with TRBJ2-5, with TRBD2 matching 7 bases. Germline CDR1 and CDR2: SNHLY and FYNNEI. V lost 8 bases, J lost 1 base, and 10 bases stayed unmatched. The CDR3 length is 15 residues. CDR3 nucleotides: TGTGCCAGCCGACTAAGGTCGGGAGGCCAAGAGACCCAGTACTTC. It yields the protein CASRLRSGGQETQYF.

DNA of the CDR3: TGCAGCGTTGTTGGTCAGACTTCCTACGAGCAGTACTTC. Its protein is CSVVGQTSYEQYF. The chain has TRBV29-1 and TRBJ2-7; D unresolved. Germline V gene data show CDR1 as SQVTM and CDR2 as ANQGSEA. The CDR3 has 13 amino acids. V shed 4 bases and J shed 1 base, with 11 bases lying between them.

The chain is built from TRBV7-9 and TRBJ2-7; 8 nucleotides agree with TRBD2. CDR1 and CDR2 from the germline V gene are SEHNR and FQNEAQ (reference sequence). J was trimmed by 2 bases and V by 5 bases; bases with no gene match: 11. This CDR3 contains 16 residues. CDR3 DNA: TGTGCCAGCAGCCTAGAGAGCGGGGGCTCTACCTACGAGCAGTACTTC. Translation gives CASSLESGGSTYEQYF.

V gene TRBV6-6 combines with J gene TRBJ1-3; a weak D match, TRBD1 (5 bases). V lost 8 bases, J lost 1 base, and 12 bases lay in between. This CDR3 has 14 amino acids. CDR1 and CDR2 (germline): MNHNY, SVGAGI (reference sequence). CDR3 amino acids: CASVLGVSGNTIYF. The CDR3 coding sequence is TGTGCCAGCGTTTTAGGGGTATCTGGAAACACCATATATTTT.

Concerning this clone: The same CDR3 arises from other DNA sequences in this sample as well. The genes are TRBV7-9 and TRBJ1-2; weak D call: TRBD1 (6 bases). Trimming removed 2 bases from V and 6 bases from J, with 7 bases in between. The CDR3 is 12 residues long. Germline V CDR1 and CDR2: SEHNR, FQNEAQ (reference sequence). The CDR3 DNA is TGTGCCAGCAGCTTACCAGGGGATGGCTACACCTTC. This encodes CASSLPGDGYTF.

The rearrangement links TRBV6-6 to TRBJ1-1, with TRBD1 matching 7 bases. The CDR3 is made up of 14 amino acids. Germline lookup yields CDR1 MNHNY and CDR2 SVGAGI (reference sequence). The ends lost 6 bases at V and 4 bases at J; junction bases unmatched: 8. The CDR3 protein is CASSRQGGLTEAFF. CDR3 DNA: TGTGCCAGCAGCCGACAGGGTGGGCTCACTGAAGCTTTCTTT.

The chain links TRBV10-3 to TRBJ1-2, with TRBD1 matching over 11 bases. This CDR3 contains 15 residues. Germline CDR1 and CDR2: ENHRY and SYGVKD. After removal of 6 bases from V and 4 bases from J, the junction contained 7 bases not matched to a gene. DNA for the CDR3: TGTGCCATCAGCCCACGGACAGGGGGCTCCTATGGCTACACCTTC. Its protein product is CAISPRTGGSYGYTF.

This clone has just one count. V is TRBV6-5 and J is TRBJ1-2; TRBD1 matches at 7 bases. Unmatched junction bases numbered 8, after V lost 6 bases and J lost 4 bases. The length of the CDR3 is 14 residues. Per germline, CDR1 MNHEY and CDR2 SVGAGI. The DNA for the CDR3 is TGTGCCAGCAGACGTCGACAGGGCCTCTATGGCTACACCTTC. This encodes CASRRRQGLYGYTF.

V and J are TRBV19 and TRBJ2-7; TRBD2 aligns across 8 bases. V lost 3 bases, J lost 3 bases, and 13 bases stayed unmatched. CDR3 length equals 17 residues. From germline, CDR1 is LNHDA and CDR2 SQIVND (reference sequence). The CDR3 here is CASSMGFRGGGGYEQYF. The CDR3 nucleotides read TGTGCCAGTAGTATGGGGTTCCGGGGGGGCGGCGGCTACGAGCAGTACTTC.

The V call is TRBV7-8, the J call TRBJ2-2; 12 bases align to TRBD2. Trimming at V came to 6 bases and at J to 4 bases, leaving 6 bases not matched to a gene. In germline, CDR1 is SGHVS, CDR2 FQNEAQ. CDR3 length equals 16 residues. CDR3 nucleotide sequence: TGTGCCAGCAGTTCGGGACTAGCGGGCCCCACCGGGGAGCTGTTTTTT. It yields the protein CASSSGLAGPTGELFF.

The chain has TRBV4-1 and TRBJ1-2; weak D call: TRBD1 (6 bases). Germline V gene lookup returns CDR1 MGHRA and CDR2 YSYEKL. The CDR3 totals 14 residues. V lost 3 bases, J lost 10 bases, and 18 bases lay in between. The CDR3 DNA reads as TGCGCCAGCAGCCAGGGTGAAACAGGGAGAAACTACACCTTC. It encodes CASSQGETGRNYTF.

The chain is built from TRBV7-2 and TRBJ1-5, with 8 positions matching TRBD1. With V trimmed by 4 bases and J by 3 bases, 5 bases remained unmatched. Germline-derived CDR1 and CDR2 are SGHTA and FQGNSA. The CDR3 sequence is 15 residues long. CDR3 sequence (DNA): TGTGCCAGCAGCTGGGGACAGGCCCTCAATCAGCCCCAGCATTTT. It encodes CASSWGQALNQPQHF.

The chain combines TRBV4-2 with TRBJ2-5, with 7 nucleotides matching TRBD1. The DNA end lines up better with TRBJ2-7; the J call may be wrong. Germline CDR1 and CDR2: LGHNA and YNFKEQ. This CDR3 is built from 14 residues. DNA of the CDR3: TGTGCCAGCAGCCAACTAGGACAGGACTACGAGCAGTACTTC. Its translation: CASSQLGQDYEQYF.

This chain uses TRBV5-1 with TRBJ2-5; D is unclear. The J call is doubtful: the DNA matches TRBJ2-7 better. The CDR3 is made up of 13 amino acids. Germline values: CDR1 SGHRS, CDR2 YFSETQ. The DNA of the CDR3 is TGCGCCAGCAGCTTGGACCAGCACTACGAGCAGTACTTC. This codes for CASSLDQHYEQYF.